The rows below give T cell receptor beta chains drawn from one sample of a study of blood T cell repertoires in COVID-19. Measured with immunoSEQ multiplex PCR; TCRdb has only the in-frame clones, and not every one. This sample carries around 100,000 clones, around 84% of them seen once, and the ten largest clones take less than 1.5%. Sequencing was done on a sample of peripheral blood. Receptors were obtained from a middle-aged man with acute or convalescent COVID-19. Both conserved end residues are part of each CDR3. D genes are given only for firm matches. Rows give clone size only sometimes, using once, few, many, or a class for an expanded clone.

.	TRBJ2-1	TRBV4-2	.	TGTGCCAGCAGCCAAGATGGGCTAGCAGGCTACAATGAGCAGTTCTTC	CASSQDGLAGYNEQFF
few	TRBJ2-7	TRBV18	TRBD1	TGTGCCAGCTCACCCGACAGGGCATCCTACGAGCAGTACTTC	CASSPDRASYEQYF
.	TRBJ1-1	TRBV19	TRBD1	TGTGCCAGTAGTCCCTGGACAGGGGTAGTCACTGAAGCTTTCTTT	CASSPWTGVVTEAFF
once	TRBJ2-1	TRBV10-3	TRBD1	TGTGCCATCAGGCCATTGGACAGGGGAAATGAGCAGTTCTTC	CAIRPLDRGNEQFF
.	TRBJ2-1	TRBV3-1/TRBV3-2	.	TGTGCCAGCAGCCTGAGCGGGCACAATGAGCAGTTCTTC	CASSLSGHNEQFF
once	TRBJ2-5	TRBV6-1	TRBD2	TGTGCCAGCAGTGAGGTAGCGGGAGATGAGACCCAGTACTTC	CASSEVAGDETQYF
.	TRBJ2-2	TRBV13	TRBD1	TGTGCCAGCAGCCGGACAGGGAACACCGGGGAGCTGTTTTTT	CASSRTGNTGELFF
.	TRBJ2-5	TRBV6-2/TRBV6-3	.	TGTGCCAGCAGTCGAACCTCTTCGCGGCACCAAGAGACCCAGTACTTC	CASSRTSSRHQETQYF
.	TRBJ1-1	TRBV27	.	TGTGCCAGCAGTTTATGGGCGGGGAGTAACACTGAAGCTTTCTTT	CASSLWAGSNTEAFF
.	TRBJ1-5	TRBV4-1	TRBD1	TGCGCCAGCAGCCAAACCGGACAGGGCGGCAATCAGCCCCAGCATTTT	CASSQTGQGGNQPQHF
few	TRBJ2-7	TRBV19	.	TGTGCCAGTAGTATCTACCTTCACCCTACCTACGAGCAGTACTTC	CASSIYLHPTYEQYF
.	TRBJ1-1	TRBV6-5	.	TGTGCCAGCAGGACCACCCAGGGGACGCCCGCTTTCTTT	CASRTTQGTPAFF
.	TRBJ1-4	TRBV20-1	.	TGCAGTGCTAGTTCGGGATTGGAAAAACTGTTTTTT	CSASSGLEKLFF
.	TRBJ2-5	TRBV27	TRBD2	TGTGCCAGCAGTTTAATAGCGGGATTCCAAGAGACCCAGTACTTC	CASSLIAGFQETQYF
.	TRBJ2-5	TRBV6-5	TRBD2	TGTGCCAGCAGTTCTAGCGGGATGTGGGAGACCCAGTACTTC	CASSSSGMWETQYF
once	TRBJ2-7	TRBV2	TRBD1	TGTGCCAGCAGGCCGGGACAGGCGATCTACGAGCAGTACTTC	CASRPGQAIYEQYF
.	TRBJ1-1	TRBV15	.	TGTGCCACCAGCAGAGGGCCGAACACTGAAGCTTTCTTT	CATSRGPNTEAFF
once	TRBJ1-6	TRBV6-5	TRBD1	TGTGCCAGCAGGTTACGGGACAGTTCGTTTTCACCCCTCCACTTT	CASRLRDSSFSPLHF
.	TRBJ2-7	TRBV5-4	.	TGTGCCAGCAGCTCAGCACCGCCGGGGAGTTTGTACTTC	CASSSAPPGSLYF
.	TRBJ2-7	TRBV9	.	TGTGCCAGCAGCGTAGCCAGGGCGGTCTACGAGCAGTACTTC	CASSVARAVYEQYF
.	TRBJ1-2	TRBV5-6	TRBD1	TGTGCCAGCAGCTACGGACAGGGCTATGGCTACACCTTC	CASSYGQGYGYTF
few	TRBJ1-2	TRBV5-1	TRBD1	TGCGCCAGCAGCTTGGCGACAGGGGGTGGCTATGGCTACACCTTC	CASSLATGGGYGYTF
.	TRBJ2-3	TRBV7-2	.	TGTGCCAGCAGCCTCCGGAGAACCACAGATACGCAGTATTTT	CASSLRRTTDTQYF
.	TRBJ2-6	TRBV5-3	.	TGTGCCAGAAGCCATTCCATGCAAATTAAGCTCACTGGGGCCAACGTCCTGACTTTC	CARSHSMQIKLTGANVLTF
.	TRBJ2-3	TRBV4-3	TRBD1	TGCGCCAGCAGCCAAGGGACAGGGTCCACAGATACGCAGTATTTT	CASSQGTGSTDTQYF